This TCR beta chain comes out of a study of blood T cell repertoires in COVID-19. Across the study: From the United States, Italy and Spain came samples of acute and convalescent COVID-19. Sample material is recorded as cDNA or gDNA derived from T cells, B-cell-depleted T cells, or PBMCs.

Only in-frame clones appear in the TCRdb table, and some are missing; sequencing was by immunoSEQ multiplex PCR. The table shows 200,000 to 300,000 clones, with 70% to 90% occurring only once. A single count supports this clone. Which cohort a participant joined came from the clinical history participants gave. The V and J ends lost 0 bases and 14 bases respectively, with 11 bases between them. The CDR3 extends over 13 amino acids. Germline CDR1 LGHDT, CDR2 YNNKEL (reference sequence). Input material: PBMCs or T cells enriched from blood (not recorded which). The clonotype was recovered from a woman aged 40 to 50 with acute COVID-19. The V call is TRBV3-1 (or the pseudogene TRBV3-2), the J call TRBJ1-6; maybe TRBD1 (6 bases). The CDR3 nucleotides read TGTGCCAGCAGCCAAGATGGGGGCAGGGCCCTCCACTTT. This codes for CASSQDGGRALHF.